The source of this T cell receptor beta chain is a study of blood T cells in healthy people across ages. Study details: T cells yielded about one barcoded beta molecule per two cells through template switching. General study results and limits: Expanded clonotype shifts may have been confounded, as the donors had an unknown CMV status. Naive T cell percentage showed a strong correlation with the diversity of TCR beta.

Next came a second PCR, run for about 7 to 12 cycles, which used a sample-barcoded 5' primer along with a J-beta primer mix. TCRdb reprocessed the 5' RACE reads with MiXCR, giving one entry per CDR3 protein. This sample has roughly 2 million distinct CDR3 sequences; around 48% occur once, and the top ten carry more than 2%. Germline values: CDR1 SGHAT, CDR2 FQNNGV. The CDR3 is 15 amino acids. This clonotype was seen only a few times. Its antigen is not known. The sample taken for sequencing was blood. The rearrangement joins TRBV11-2 to TRBJ2-4; D perhaps matches TRBD2 (5 bases). The J call is uncertain, as TRBJ2-7 better fits the DNA end. This clonotype was obtained from a woman in her 40s in good health. This chain's CDR3 is CASSLDRGLANEQYF. The CDR3, as DNA: TGTGCCAGCAGCTTAGATAGAGGGCTAGCCAACGAGCAGTACTTC.